What follows is one TCR beta chain and its context. This record comes from a study of blood T cell repertoires in COVID-19. Whole-study context: COVID-19 samples collected from the United States, Italy and Spain covered acute and convalescent phases. The cDNA or gDNA used as material had been derived from T cells, B-cell-depleted T cells, or PBMCs.

Per the original data handling: Estimation of nucleated cell counts was performed using reference gene primer amplification. The repertoire was sequenced with immunoSEQ multiplex PCR; TCRdb's copy has only in-frame clones and lacks some. V and J calls and clone size follow that table, whereas D and trimming were derived from the DNA. The sample includes some 300,000 clones, around 88% of them seen just once. The CDR3 spans 14 residues. V was clipped by 5 bases and J by 2 bases; unmatched bases: 6. The germline V gene encodes CDR1 SQVTM and CDR2 ANQGSEA. This receptor was identified in a woman aged 25 to 39 who had recovered from COVID-19. The chain is built from TRBV29-1 and TRBJ2-7, with 10 bases aligning to TRBD2. Source material: peripheral blood. For the CDR3, the DNA is TGCAGCGTTAAGCCGGGACTAGCGCCCTACGAGCAGTACTTC. Translating it yields CSVKPGLAPYEQYF.